These T cell receptor beta chains were read from a single sample in a study of blood T cell repertoires in COVID-19. Clones were read by immunoSEQ multiplex PCR, and TCRdb kept only the in-frame ones, dropping some. The table has 310,000 or so clones, around 91% seen once; the top ten hold roughly 8.9%. Source material: PBMCs or T cells enriched from blood (not recorded which). The source is a woman in her 40s who had recovered from COVID-19. Each CDR3 is given with its conserved first and last residue. Fields, in order: J gene, clone size, D gene, V gene, CDR3 DNA, CDR3 protein. D genes are given only for firm matches. Size tells how often a clone was seen (once, few, many) or the class of an expanded clone, and some rows leave it out.

TRBJ2-1	.	.	TRBV5-4	TGTGCCAGCAGTTTGGGCCAGGAAGAGCAGTTCTTC	CASSLGQEEQFF
TRBJ1-5	.	TRBD1	TRBV7-2	TGTGCCAGCAGATCCGGGACAGGGAAATATCAGCCCCAGCATTTT	CASRSGTGKYQPQHF
TRBJ2-3	.	TRBD2	TRBV4-1	TGCGCCAGCAGCCAAGATATAGAGCGGGAGGGCGTGGATACGCAGTATTTT	CASSQDIEREGVDTQYF
TRBJ2-5	.	.	TRBV7-2	TGTGCCAGCAGCTCATTCTCGGCCGGAGGGCCGGGACAAGAGACCCAGTACTTC	CASSSFSAGGPGQETQYF
TRBJ1-1	once	TRBD1	TRBV30	TGTGCCTGGAGTGTGACAGGGGTTGAAGCTTTCTTT	CAWSVTGVEAFF
TRBJ2-5	.	.	TRBV12-3/TRBV12-4	TGTGCCAGCAGAATGACTGGAGATGAGACCCAGTACTTC	CASRMTGDETQYF
TRBJ2-7	.	TRBD2	TRBV19	TGTGCCAGTAGTATTGAGGCGACTAGCGGGGGATCCTACGAGCAGTACTTC	CASSIEATSGGSYEQYF
TRBJ2-7	.	.	TRBV6-5	TGTGCCAGCATGTCGGGAGCCCCCTACGAGCAGTACTTC	CASMSGAPYEQYF
TRBJ1-2	few	TRBD1	TRBV2	TGTGCCAGCAGTGGGACAGGGGAAATCGGTGGCTACACCTTC	CASSGTGEIGGYTF
TRBJ2-7	.	TRBD1	TRBV4-1	TGCGCCAGCAGCTCTTTCCAGGGACAGGGGACCTACGAGCAGTACTTC	CASSSFQGQGTYEQYF
TRBJ2-7	.	TRBD2	TRBV11-2	TGTGCCAGCAGCGCAGGGACTAGCGGGGGAGACGAGCAGTACTTC	CASSAGTSGGDEQYF
TRBJ1-1	.	.	TRBV5-4	TGTGCCAGCAGCTTGGCCGGGGGTACCCCTGAAGCTTTCTTT	CASSLAGGTPEAFF
TRBJ1-4	once	TRBD1	TRBV7-9	TGTGCCAGCAGCTTAAGGACAGGGGGGAATGAAAAACTGTTTTTT	CASSLRTGGNEKLFF
TRBJ2-7	.	TRBD2	TRBV14	TGTGCCAGCAGCGATCTAGCGGGGCCTACCTACGAGCAGTACTTC	CASSDLAGPTYEQYF
TRBJ1-5	.	TRBD1	TRBV6-5	TGTGCCAGCAGTCCGGGACAGGTTAGCAATCAGCCCCAGCATTTT	CASSPGQVSNQPQHF
TRBJ1-1	.	.	TRBV9	TGTGCCAGCAGCTTGGACAGTAACACTGAAGCTTTCTTT	CASSLDSNTEAFF
TRBJ2-5	.	.	TRBV5-1	TGCGCCAGCAGCTTGGTAGGGGGTACAGAGACCCAGTACTTC	CASSLVGGTETQYF
TRBJ2-7	.	.	TRBV10-3	TGTGCCATCAGTGAGTCCGCAGTCCCCTCCTACGAGCAGTACTTC	CAISESAVPSYEQYF
TRBJ1-2	.	.	TRBV21-1	TGTGCCAGCAGCAAAAATGAACAGGTCGCTAACTATGGCTACACCTTC	CASSKNEQVANYGYTF
TRBJ1-1	.	.	TRBV7-9	TGTGCCAGCAGGCGGACGGGGTCAGGCACTGAAGCTTTCTTT	CASRRTGSGTEAFF